This T cell receptor (beta chain) originates from a study of cytomegalovirus exposure and HLA in healthy donors. The wider study: HLA-typed donors were the source of 82 million or so unique TCRs, which an early data release held.

The CDR3 is made up of 13 amino acids. With V trimmed by 1 base and J by 11 bases, 2 bases remained unmatched. Germline assignment: CDR1 MNHEY and CDR2 SMNVEV (reference sequence). This PCR relied on a set of 60 Vbeta primers and 13 Jbeta primers. Profiling relied on immunoSEQ multiplex PCR, and the TCRdb table lists in-frame clones only, not all of them. Among 100,000 to 150,000 clones listed, 70% to 80% were seen once. This clonotype originated in a human donor in good health. Material: PBMCs. The chain combines TRBV27 with TRBJ1-5; 10 positions agree with TRBD1. The CDR3 sequence: CASSLWTGGAQHF. As DNA, the CDR3 is TGTGCCAGCAGTTTATGGACAGGGGGTGCCCAGCATTTT.